This entry describes one T cell receptor (beta chain). The antigen is unknown. In patients aged 18 to 65, hyperthyroidism was newly diagnosed, with duration under 2 months. Fresh 10 ml peripheral blood yielded PBMCs. RNA transcripts served as the template for amplifying TCR beta CDR3 regions. Researchers ran a first-round RT-PCR on the TCR CDR3 using the HTBI primer set. In TCRdb, the multiplex PCR reads were re-called with MiXCR into one record per CDR3 protein. The table lists about 740,000 distinct CDR3 sequences, about 14% of them singletons. Germline lookup yields CDR1 SGHRS and CDR2 YFSETQ. The V gene lost 9 bases and the J gene lost 11 bases, with 12 bases spanning the gap. This CDR3 comprises 10 residues. This sample was taken from a study of T cells in Graves' hyperthyroidism and ophthalmopathy. Study findings and constraints: Blood also held most thyroid clonotypes expanded beyond 0.001. Through a model of 13 V-J features, ophthalmopathy was separated from stable hyperthyroidism.

Sequences were obtained from blood. This chain uses TRBV5-1 with TRBJ2-1; D is possibly TRBD1 (6 bases). The sequence was collected from a woman under 30 with Graves' hyperthyroidism. The CDR3, as DNA: TGCGCCAACCTCGGACAGAAGCAGTTCTTC. Translating gives CANLGQKQFF.